The sequence of this T cell receptor beta chain was determined in a study of T cell responses to AZD1222 COVID-19 vaccine (dated by TCRdb to 2020 to 2023). Concerning the study at large: Because spike-specific TCR depth and breadth did not differ between the two schedules, AZD1222 recipients who got a second dose at roughly 4 weeks were pooled with those who got a second dose at roughly 12 weeks. A total of over 230 trial participants underwent TCR sequencing, of whom around 210 had received two doses of AZD1222 and 26 had received two doses of the MenACWY control vaccine. Enrollment into the trials was organized by age into subgroups of 18-55, 56-69 and 70-plus years, and those subgroups contained roughly 150, 30 and 60 TCR-sequenced participants, respectively.

The CDR3 regions of human TCRbeta chains were subjected to immunosequencing. The study's processing was this. Repertoire TCRs were matched against a reference library of SARS-CoV-2-specific TCRs generated with the MIRA antigen-specificity platform. Breadth meant the fraction of unique TCRs that were SARS-CoV-2-associated, whereas depth meant the fraction of total T cells that were SARS-CoV-2-associated. Using the MIRA data, every spike-specific TCR was mapped to the spike region that the TCR reacted to and assigned to either a CD4 or a CD8 class. Log10-transformed breadth and depth values were compared by one-way ANOVA with Sidak's multiple comparisons tests. TCRdb re-hosts the immuneACCESS table, in-frame sequences only. Its copies lack some clones; in the studies checked, an unresolved V gene accounts for under half of them, and the cause for the rest is not known. The V and J calls and clone size were taken over from that table, and D and trimming were inferred from the DNA. The sample table shows around 100,000 clones, and about nine tenths are seen once. About 2% of the sample is in the top ten clones.

Notes on this clone: Its recognized antigen is unknown. Base qualities are missing; no much larger clone stands one base away.

What the research found in general, with its limitations: Participants were mostly white British, with more females than males. The authors suggested clonal diversity may have been underestimated. No day 14 peak-response samples were available, so repertoires were characterized only after the peak T cell response. In the small 56-69-year group, the increase in depth fell short of significance, most likely because of low power. Conclusions about previously exposed vaccinees are limited, since just six AZD1222 recipients were seropositive for SARS-CoV-2 at baseline. A significant rise in spike-specific TCR breadth and depth was observed after two AZD1222 doses relative to day 0 and relative to MenACWY recipients. Reportedly, close to half of the unique spike-specific TCRs recognized epitopes lying outside the regions that are mutated in the B.1.351 and B.1.1.7 variants. The vaccine-associated CD4 TCRs covered the entire spike protein, and the dominant responses fell in regions 160-218 and 743-854.

The time point label corresponds to: baseline before first vaccination. Vaccinee samples came from UK trials COV001 and COV002, including a single-blind randomized controlled phase 2/3 trial of AZD1222 (ChAdOx1 nCoV-19) in healthy adults. For TCRbeta chain sequencing, PBMC samples were collected from trial participants at day 0 and at day 28 after the second dose. The cysteine opens and the phenylalanine closes a CDR3 of 14 amino acids. Only the CDR3 DNA stays, 42 bases, in frame from base 1. The germline V gene (reference sequence) yields MNHEY for CDR1 and SMNVEV for CDR2. V is shortened by 10 bases, J by 0 bases, and the region joining them spans 16 bases.

This clonotype originated in an adult in good health. Sequencing used peripheral blood, obtained on day 0 of AZD1222 vaccination. The V and J segments used are TRBV27 and TRBJ2-7; no confident D gene assignment can be made. The sequenced DNA is TGTGCCACCAAGGCAGACCGAGCCTCCTACGAGCAGTACTTC. Translation gives CATKADRASYEQYF.